The source of this T cell receptor beta chain is a study of CXCR3-negative and CXCR3-positive naive CD8 T cells. In regard to this clonotype: Its cognate antigen is unknown.

TRB cDNA libraries were made by UMI-labeled 5' RACE. One entry per CDR3 protein, without DNA, is what TCRdb gives after re-calling the 5' RACE reads. This sample carries more than 80,000 distinct CDR3 sequences, with over 0.35% going to the ten biggest clones. The study, taken as a whole, reports: CXCR3-negative naive cells had less hydrophobic TRB CDR3s than did CXCR3-positive naive cells. Comparably high diversity marked both naive subsets, whereas memory CD8+ cells had much lower diversity.

From germline, CDR1 is SEHNR and CDR2 FQNEAQ (reference sequence). This CDR3 contains 12 residues. Material for sequencing was naive CXCR3+ CD8+ T cells from blood. The subset denotes: CD45RO-CCR7+CD27+CD95- naive CD8+ T cells expressing CXCR3 (TNR3+). The sequence came from a human donor in good health. Some clones in this sample may be carry-over from other donors' samples. The genes are TRBV7-9 and TRBJ2-3. Here the CDR3 reads CASSLEQPTQYF.